This T cell receptor (beta chain) was documented in a study of blood T cell repertoires in COVID-19. Study context: COVID-19 samples, acute and convalescent, were from the United States, Italy and Spain. PBMCs, B-cell-depleted T cells, or T cells provided the cDNA or gDNA that made up the material.

Data came from immunoSEQ multiplex PCR; TCRdb stores just in-frame clones and leaves some out. The repertoire holds about 120,000 clones, with approximately 85% as singletons. The CDR3 loop spans 14 amino acids. Germline CDR1 and CDR2: SNHLY and FYNNEI. Trimming stripped 4 bases from V and 10 bases from J, with 14 bases between. The sequenced material came from peripheral blood. The TCR sequence derives from a human donor in a cohort sampled during active COVID-19. V and J are TRBV2 and TRBJ1-6, with D possibly matching TRBD1 (6 bases). The CDR3: CASSGAGGLSPLHF. The CDR3 DNA follows: TGTGCCAGCAGTGGGGCGGGGGGCCTGTCACCCCTCCACTTT.